Below are 19 T cell receptor beta chains sequenced from a single sample in a study of T-cell memory formation after mild COVID-19. One entry per CDR3 protein results from TCRdb running MiXCR on the 5' RACE reads. Of approximately 400,000 distinct CDR3 sequences in the sample, under 20% were seen once. Sequenced input: PBMCs or a T cell subset sorted from them (not recorded which). The receptors derive from a man younger than 35 who had mild COVID-19 (a few samples of this study predate the infection). Cell type and time point are not known.

This rearrangement joins TRBV24-1 to TRBJ1-5; 9 bases agree with TRBD1. V lost 6 bases and J lost 2; bases outside the gene matches: 7. CDR1 and CDR2 (germline): KGHDR, SFDVKD. The CDR3 is made up of 16 amino acids. The CDR3 loop is CATSSARTGGNQPQHF. CDR3 in DNA: TGTGCCACCAGTTCCGCCCGGACAGGGGGCAATCAGCCCCAGCATTTT.

This clonotype was recorded at least ten times. This chain links TRBV7-2 with TRBJ2-7, with a weak D call TRBD2 (5 bases). The CDR3 consists of 16 residues. Trimming cost V 5 bases and J 0 bases, with 17 bases left between them. The germline gives CDR1 SGHTA, CDR2 FQGNSA. The CDR3 here is CASSLLGLGVSYEQYF. Here the CDR3 DNA reads TGTGCCAGCAGCCTCCTAGGACTTGGGGTCTCCTACGAGCAGTACTTC.

About this clonotype: The junction shows a germline mismatch at one end, possibly a read error. V and J are TRBV7-8 and TRBJ1-1; 9 bases line up with TRBD1. Per the germline V gene, CDR1 is SGHVS and CDR2 is FQNEAQ. The CDR3 runs 17 residues. CDR3 sequence reads: CASSRRTGASRNPEAFF. The DNA for the CDR3 is TGTGCCAGCAGCCGCCGGACAGGGGCGTCCAGGAACCCTGAAGCTTTCTTT.

This clonotype was counted a few times. The chain employs TRBV5-6 and TRBJ2-7; D gene unclear. With 2 bases removed from V and 4 bases from J, the gap between germline ends came to 13 bases. The CDR3 has 14 residues. Germline V gene sequence: CDR1 SGHDT, CDR2 YYEEEE. The CDR3: CASSFGTPEYEQYV. DNA of the CDR3: TGTGCCAGCAGCTTTGGCACACCAGAATACGAGCAGTACGTC.

The chain joins TRBV3-1 to TRBJ2-1; D possibly matches TRBD1 or TRBD2 (5 bases each). Germline V lookup: CDR1 LGHDT, CDR2 YNNKEL (reference sequence). The CDR3 is made up of 13 amino acids. Trimming removed 4 bases from V and 9 bases from J, with 13 bases in between. This CDR3 is CASSLDSGTEQFF. The CDR3 nucleotides read TGTGCCAGCAGCCTCGATTCCGGGACTGAGCAGTTCTTC.

This clonotype has only a few counts. One end of the junction is discordant with germline, which a read error may explain. The gene calls are TRBV6-1 and TRBJ2-7; TRBD2 matches at 8 bases. The CDR3 spans 13 residues. Germline V gene sequence: CDR1 MNHNS, CDR2 SASEGT. The CDR3 here is CASREAGEYEQYF. The CDR3 region has the DNA TGTGCCAGCAGGGAAGCGGGGGAGTACGAGCAGTACTTC.

In this sample, this clonotype turned up a few times. The chain's CDR3 is CASSHSGRTDTQYF. The CDR3 bases are TGCGCCAGCAGCCACTCTGGACGCACAGATACGCAGTATTTT. This sequence joins TRBV4-1 and TRBJ2-3; no reliable D call. CDR1 and CDR2 from the germline V gene are MGHRA and YSYEKL. The V and J ends lost 3 bases and 1 base respectively, with 8 bases between them. This CDR3 is 14 amino acids long.

This clonotype was detected ten times or more. The genes are TRBV7-2 and TRBJ2-3; D remains unclear. V was trimmed by 7 bases and J by 6 bases, leaving 14 bases between them. The CDR3 covers 13 residues. CDR1 and CDR2 (germline): SGHTA, FQGNSA. The CDR3: CASTLSPSDTQYF. CDR3 coding DNA: TGTGCCAGCACCCTATCCCCGTCGGATACGCAGTATTTT.

This clonotype turned up a few times. The V gene is TRBV6-5, the J gene TRBJ2-1; possibly TRBD1 for D (6 bases). The CDR3 is 14 residues long. The V end was cut by 1 base, the J end by 8 bases, with 12 bases between. Germline lookup yields CDR1 MNHEY and CDR2 SVGAGI. The CDR3 loop reads CASSYFPGADEQFF. Here the CDR3 DNA reads TGTGCCAGCAGTTACTTCCCAGGGGCGGATGAGCAGTTCTTC.

Written as DNA, the CDR3 is TGTGCCAGCAGCCCCGGGGAGGGTGACCGGCCCCCCACAGATACGCAGTATTTT. Amino acids: CASSPGEGDRPPTDTQYF. This rearrangement joins TRBV4-2 to TRBJ2-3, with 7 bases fitting TRBD2. Germline V lookup: CDR1 LGHNA, CDR2 YNFKEQ. The CDR3 is made up of 18 amino acids. J gave up 2 bases and V 4 bases, and 15 bases lay outside the gene matches.

Only a few counts were recorded for this clonotype. The rearrangement uses TRBV12-3 or TRBV12-4 and TRBJ1-1; D perhaps matches TRBD1 (6 bases). This CDR3 region has 15 residues. Trimming pared 5 bases from V and 6 bases from J, leaving 19 bases between. In nucleotides, the CDR3 is TGTGCCAGCAGTGCCAACAGGGCGTGGGGCGCTGAAGCTTTCTTT. Protein sequence: CASSANRAWGAEAFF.

This clonotype has more than one count but fewer than ten. The chain carries TRBV24-1 and TRBJ1-2; no reliable D call. V lost 4 bases to trimming and J lost 4 bases, with 21 bases between them. CDR1 is KGHDR and CDR2 is SFDVKD in the germline V gene. This CDR3 is built from 17 residues. The CDR3 DNA is TGTGCCACCAGTGAGCCGCACAAAGAGGGTCGGTTCTATGGCTACACCTTC. Amino acids: CATSEPHKEGRFYGYTF.

The chain uses TRBV20-1 and TRBJ2-5, with D perhaps TRBD1 (6 bases). This CDR3 spans 13 amino acids. In germline, CDR1 is DFQATT, CDR2 SNEGSKA (reference sequence). The V gene lost 4 bases and the J gene lost 4 bases, with 13 bases spanning the gap. The chain's CDR3 is CSAKTRGPETQYF. The DNA for the CDR3 is TGCAGTGCTAAGACCAGGGGCCCAGAGACCCAGTACTTC.

The chain is built from TRBV5-4 and TRBJ2-1; a weak D match, TRBD1 (6 bases). Germline V gives CDR1 SGHNT, CDR2 YYREEE (reference sequence). Trimming cost V 6 bases and J 5 bases, with 12 bases left between them. CDR3 size: 13 residues. The DNA of the CDR3 is TGTGCCAGCACCCTCGGACAGAACAATGAGCAGTTCTTC. Protein: CASTLGQNNEQFF. Full variable domain (rest looked up from reference TRBV5-4 and TRBJ2-1): ETGVTQSPTHLIKTRGQQVTLRCSSQSGHNTVSWYQQALGQGPQFIFQYYREEENGRGNFPPRFSGLQFPNYSSELNVNALELDDSALYLCASTLGQNNEQFFGPGTRLTVL.

The chain is built from TRBV28 and TRBJ2-2, with 8 bases that match TRBD2. There are 15 residues in the CDR3. The junction had 5 bases not matched to a gene; V was cut back by 7 bases and J by 1 base. Looked up from germline, CDR1 is MDHEN and CDR2 is SYDVKM. This chain's CDR3 is CASIRSGVNTGELFF. The CDR3 nucleotides are TGTGCCAGCATCCGTAGCGGGGTGAACACCGGGGAGCTGTTTTTT.

The table lists this clonotype with a few counts. V gene TRBV6-2 or TRBV6-3 combines with J gene TRBJ2-7; D uncertain. The CDR3 spans 14 residues. V lost 7 bases to trimming and J lost 0 bases, with 13 bases between them. Germline V gives CDR1 MNHEY, CDR2 SVGEGT. CDR3 sequence (DNA): TGTGCCAGCACCTCAAGTGGGTACTCCTACGAGCAGTACTTC. As protein: CASTSSGYSYEQYF.

The chain combines TRBV7-9 with TRBJ2-1; 8 nucleotides line up with TRBD1. Germline CDR1 and CDR2: SEHNR and FQNEAQ (reference sequence). This CDR3 has 15 amino acids. Trimming at V came to 5 bases and at J to 2 bases, leaving 5 bases not matched to a gene. The CDR3 spells CASSARDRTYNEQFF. The CDR3 DNA follows: TGTGCCAGCAGCGCACGGGACAGGACCTACAATGAGCAGTTCTTC.

The rearrangement uses TRBV9 and TRBJ2-1; maybe TRBD1 (6 bases). CDR3 length: 15 residues. V lost 1 base and J lost 6, with 14 bases in between. Germline lookup yields CDR1 SGDLS and CDR2 YYNGEE. The DNA for the CDR3 is TGTGCCAGCAGCGTATCAGGGGTTCAGGGCAATGAGCAGTTCTTC. This sequence encodes CASSVSGVQGNEQFF.

The V call is TRBV4-2, the J call TRBJ2-3; 7 bases are shared with TRBD2. J lost 5 bases, V lost 2 bases, and 7 bases had no gene match. The germline V gene has CDR1 LGHNA and CDR2 YNFKEQ. CDR3 length: 15 amino acids. For the CDR3, the DNA is TGTGCCAGCAGCCAAAAGCGGGGACCCCAAGATACGCAGTATTTT. Its protein product is CASSQKRGPQDTQYF.